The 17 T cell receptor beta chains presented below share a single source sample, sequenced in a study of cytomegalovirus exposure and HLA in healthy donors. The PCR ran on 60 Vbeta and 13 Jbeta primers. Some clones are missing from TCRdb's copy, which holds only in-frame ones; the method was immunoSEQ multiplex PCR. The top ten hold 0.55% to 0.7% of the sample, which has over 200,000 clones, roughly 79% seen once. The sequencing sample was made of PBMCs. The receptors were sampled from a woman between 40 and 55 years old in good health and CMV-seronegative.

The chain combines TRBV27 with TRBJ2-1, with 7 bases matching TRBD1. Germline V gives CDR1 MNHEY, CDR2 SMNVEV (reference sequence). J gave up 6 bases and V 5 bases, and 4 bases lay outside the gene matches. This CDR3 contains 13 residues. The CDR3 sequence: CASSHWDSNEQFF. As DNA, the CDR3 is TGTGCCAGCAGTCACTGGGACAGCAATGAGCAGTTCTTC.

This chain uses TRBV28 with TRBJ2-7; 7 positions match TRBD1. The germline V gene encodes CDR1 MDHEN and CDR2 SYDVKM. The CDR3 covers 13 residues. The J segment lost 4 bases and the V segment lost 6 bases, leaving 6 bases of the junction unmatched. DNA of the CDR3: TGTGCCAGCAGCTTGGGACAGCTTTACGAGCAGTACTTC. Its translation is CASSLGQLYEQYF.

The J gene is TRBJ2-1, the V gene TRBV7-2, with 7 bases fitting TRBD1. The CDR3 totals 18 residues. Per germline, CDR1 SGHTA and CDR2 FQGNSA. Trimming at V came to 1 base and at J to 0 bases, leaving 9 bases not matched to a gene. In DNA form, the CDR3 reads TGTGCCAGCAGCTTAGTCTCGATTAGGGGGCCCTCCTACAATGAGCAGTTCTTC. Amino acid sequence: CASSLVSIRGPSYNEQFF.

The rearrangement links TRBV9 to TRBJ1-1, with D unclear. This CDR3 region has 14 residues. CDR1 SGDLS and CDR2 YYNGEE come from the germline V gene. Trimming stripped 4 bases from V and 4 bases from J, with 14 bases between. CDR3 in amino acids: CASSPLNAPTEAFF. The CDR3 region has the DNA TGTGCCAGCAGCCCCCTAAACGCTCCCACTGAAGCTTTCTTT.

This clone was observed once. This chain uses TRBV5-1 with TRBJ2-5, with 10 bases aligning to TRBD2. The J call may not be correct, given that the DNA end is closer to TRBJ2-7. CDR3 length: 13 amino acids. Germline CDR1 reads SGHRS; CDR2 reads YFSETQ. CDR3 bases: TGCGCCAGCAGTCTACTAGCGGGGTACGAGCAGTACTTC. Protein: CASSLLAGYEQYF.

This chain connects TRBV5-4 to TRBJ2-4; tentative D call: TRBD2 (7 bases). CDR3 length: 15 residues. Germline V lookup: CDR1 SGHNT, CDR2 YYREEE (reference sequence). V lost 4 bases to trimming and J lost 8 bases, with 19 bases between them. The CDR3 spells CASSATGRGRDIQYF. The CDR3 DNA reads TGTGCCAGCAGCGCCACAGGGCGTGGGAGGGACATTCAGTACTTC. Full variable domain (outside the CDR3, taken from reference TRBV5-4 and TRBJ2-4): ETGVTQSPTHLIKTRGQQVTLRCSSQSGHNTVSWYQQALGQGPQFIFQYYREEENGRGNFPPRFSGLQFPNYSSELNVNALELDDSALYLCASSATGRGRDIQYFGAGTRLSVL.

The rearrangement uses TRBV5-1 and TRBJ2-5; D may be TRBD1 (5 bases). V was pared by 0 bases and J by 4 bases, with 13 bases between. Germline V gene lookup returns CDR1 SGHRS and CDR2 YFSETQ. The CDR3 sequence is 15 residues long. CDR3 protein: CASSLEGPAGETQYF. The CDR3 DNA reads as TGCGCCAGCAGCTTGGAGGGGCCCGCCGGAGAGACCCAGTACTTC.

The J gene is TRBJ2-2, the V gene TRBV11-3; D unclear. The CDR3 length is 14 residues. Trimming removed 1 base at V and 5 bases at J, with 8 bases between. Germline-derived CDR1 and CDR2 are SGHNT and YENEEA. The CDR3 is CASSLGLRTGELFF. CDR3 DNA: TGTGCCAGCAGCTTAGGACTCCGAACCGGGGAGCTGTTTTTT.

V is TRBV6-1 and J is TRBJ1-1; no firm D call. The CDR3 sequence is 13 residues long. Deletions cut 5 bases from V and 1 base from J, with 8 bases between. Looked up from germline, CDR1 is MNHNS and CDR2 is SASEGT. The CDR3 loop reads CASSSSGNTEAFF. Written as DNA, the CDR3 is TGTGCCAGCAGTTCGAGCGGGAACACTGAAGCTTTCTTT.

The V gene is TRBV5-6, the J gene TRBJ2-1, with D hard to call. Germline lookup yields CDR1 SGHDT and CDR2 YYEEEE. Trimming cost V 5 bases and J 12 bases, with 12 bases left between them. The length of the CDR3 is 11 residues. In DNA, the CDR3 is TGTGCCAGCAGTGGTTTCACGGGGCAGTTCTTC. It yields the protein CASSGFTGQFF.

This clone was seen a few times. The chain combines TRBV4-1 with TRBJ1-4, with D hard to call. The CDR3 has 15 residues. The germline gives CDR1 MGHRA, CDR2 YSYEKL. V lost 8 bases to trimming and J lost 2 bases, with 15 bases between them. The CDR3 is CASHNPGGTNEKLFF. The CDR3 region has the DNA TGCGCCAGCCATAATCCCGGTGGTACTAATGAAAAACTGTTTTTT.

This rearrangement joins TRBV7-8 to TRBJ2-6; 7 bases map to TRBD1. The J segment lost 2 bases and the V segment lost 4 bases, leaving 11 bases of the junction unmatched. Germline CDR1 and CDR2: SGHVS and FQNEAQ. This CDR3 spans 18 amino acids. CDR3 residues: CASSSLETGSPGANVLTF. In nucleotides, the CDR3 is TGTGCCAGCAGCTCCCTGGAGACAGGGAGCCCTGGGGCCAACGTCCTGACTTTC.

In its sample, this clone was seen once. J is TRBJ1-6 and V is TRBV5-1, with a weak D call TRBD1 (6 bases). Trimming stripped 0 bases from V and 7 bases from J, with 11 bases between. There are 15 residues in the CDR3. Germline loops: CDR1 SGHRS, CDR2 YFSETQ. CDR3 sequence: CASSLDGQRNSPLHF. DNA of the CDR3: TGCGCCAGCAGCTTGGATGGACAGAGGAATTCACCCCTCCACTTT.

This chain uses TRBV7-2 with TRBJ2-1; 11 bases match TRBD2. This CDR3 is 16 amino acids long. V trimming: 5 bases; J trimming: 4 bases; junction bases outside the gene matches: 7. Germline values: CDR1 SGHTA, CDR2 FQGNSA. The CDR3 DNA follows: TGTGCCAGCAGCGCCCTAGCGGGGGGCCTTTACAATGAGCAGTTCTTC. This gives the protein CASSALAGGLYNEQFF. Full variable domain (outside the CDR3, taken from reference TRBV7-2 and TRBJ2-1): GAGVSQSPSNKVTEKGKDVELRCDPISGHTALYWYRQSLGQGLEFLIYFQGNSAPDKSGLPSDRFSAERTGGSVSTLTIQRTQQEDSAVYLCASSALAGGLYNEQFFGPGTRLTVL.

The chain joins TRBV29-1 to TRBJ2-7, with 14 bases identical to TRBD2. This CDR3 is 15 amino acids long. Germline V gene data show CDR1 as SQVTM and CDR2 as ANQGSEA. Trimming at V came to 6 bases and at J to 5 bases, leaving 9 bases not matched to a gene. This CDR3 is CSVEGLAGVLNEQYF. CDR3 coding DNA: TGCAGCGTCGAGGGACTAGCGGGGGTTCTCAACGAGCAGTACTTC.

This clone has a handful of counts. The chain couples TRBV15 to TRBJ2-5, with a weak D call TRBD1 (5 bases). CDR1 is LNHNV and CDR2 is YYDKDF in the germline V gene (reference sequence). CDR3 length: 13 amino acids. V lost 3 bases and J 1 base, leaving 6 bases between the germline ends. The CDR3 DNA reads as TGTGCCACCAGCAGCCAGGGCCAAGAGACCCAGTACTTC. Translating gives CATSSQGQETQYF.

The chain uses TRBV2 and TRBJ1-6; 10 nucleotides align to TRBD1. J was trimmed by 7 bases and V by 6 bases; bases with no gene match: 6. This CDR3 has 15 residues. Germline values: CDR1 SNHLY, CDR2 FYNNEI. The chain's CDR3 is CASSVGQGTNSPLHF. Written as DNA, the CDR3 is TGTGCCAGCAGCGTGGGACAGGGGACCAATTCACCCCTCCACTTT.